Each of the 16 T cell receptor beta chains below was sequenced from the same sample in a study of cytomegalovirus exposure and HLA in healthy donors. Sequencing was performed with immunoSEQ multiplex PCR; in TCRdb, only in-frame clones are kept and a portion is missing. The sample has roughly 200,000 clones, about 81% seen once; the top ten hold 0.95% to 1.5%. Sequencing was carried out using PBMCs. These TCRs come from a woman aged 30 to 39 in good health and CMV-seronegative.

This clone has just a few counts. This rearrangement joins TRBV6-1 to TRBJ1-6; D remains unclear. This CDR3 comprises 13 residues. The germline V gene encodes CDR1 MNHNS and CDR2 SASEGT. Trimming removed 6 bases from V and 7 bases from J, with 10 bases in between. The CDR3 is CASRGVGNSPLHF. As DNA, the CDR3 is TGTGCCAGCAGGGGAGTTGGGAATTCACCCCTCCACTTT.

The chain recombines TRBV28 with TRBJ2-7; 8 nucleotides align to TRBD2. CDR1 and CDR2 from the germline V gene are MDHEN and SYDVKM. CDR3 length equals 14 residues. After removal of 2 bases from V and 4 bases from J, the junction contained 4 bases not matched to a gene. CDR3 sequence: CASSLNGRGYEQYF. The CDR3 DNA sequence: TGTGCCAGCAGTTTAAACGGGAGGGGTTACGAGCAGTACTTC.

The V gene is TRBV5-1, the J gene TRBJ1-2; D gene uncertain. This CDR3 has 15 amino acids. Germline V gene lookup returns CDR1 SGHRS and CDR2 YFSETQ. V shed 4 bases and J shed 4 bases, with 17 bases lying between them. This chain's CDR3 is CASSPETRVAYGYTF. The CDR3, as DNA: TGCGCCAGCAGCCCGGAGACGCGGGTTGCCTATGGCTACACCTTC.

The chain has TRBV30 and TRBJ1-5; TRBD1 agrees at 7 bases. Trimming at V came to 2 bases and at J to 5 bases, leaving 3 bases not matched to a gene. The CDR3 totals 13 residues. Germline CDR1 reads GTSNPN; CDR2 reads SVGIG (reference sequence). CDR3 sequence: CAWSIQGHQPQHF. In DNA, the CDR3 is TGTGCCTGGAGTATACAGGGGCATCAGCCCCAGCATTTT.

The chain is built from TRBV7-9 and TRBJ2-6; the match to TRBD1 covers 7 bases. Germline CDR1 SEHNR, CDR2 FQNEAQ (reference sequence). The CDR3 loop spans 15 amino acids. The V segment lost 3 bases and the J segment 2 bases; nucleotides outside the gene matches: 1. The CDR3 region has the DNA TGTGCCAGCAGCTTGCAGGGGGCTGGGGCCAACGTCCTGACTTTC. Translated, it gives CASSLQGAGANVLTF.

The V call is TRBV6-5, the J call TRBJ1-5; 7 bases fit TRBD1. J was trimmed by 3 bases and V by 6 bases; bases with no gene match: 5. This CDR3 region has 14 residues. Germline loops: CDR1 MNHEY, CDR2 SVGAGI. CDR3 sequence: CASSKGQNNQPQHF. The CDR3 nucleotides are TGTGCCAGCAGCAAGGGACAGAACAATCAGCCCCAGCATTTT.

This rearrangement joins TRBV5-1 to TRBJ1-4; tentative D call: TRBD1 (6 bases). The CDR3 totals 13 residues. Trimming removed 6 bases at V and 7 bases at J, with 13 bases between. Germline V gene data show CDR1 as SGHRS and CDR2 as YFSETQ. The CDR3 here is CASTHRVGEKLFF. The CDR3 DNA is TGCGCCAGCACCCACAGGGTCGGTGAAAAACTGTTTTTT.

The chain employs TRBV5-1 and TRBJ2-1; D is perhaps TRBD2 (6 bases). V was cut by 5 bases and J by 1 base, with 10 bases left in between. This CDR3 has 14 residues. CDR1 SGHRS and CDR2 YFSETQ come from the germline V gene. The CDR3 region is CASRPLASYNEQFF. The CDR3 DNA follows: TGCGCCAGCAGACCACTAGCTTCCTACAATGAGCAGTTCTTC.

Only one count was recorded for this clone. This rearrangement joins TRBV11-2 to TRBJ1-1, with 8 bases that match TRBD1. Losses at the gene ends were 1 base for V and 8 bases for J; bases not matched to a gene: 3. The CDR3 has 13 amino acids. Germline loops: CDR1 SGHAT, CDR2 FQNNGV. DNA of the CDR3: TGTGCCAGCAGCTTAGCAGGGGGCGAAGAAGCTTTCTTT. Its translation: CASSLAGGEEAFF.

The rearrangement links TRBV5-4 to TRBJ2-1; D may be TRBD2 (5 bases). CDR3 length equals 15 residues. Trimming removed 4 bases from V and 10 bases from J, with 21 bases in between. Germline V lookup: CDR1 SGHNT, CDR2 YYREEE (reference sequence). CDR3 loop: CASSQNSYSQREQFF. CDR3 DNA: TGTGCCAGCAGCCAAAACTCGTACTCCCAGCGGGAGCAGTTCTTC. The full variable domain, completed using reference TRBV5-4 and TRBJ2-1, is ETGVTQSPTHLIKTRGQQVTLRCSSQSGHNTVSWYQQALGQGPQFIFQYYREEENGRGNFPPRFSGLQFPNYSSELNVNALELDDSALYLCASSQNSYSQREQFFGPGTRLTVL.

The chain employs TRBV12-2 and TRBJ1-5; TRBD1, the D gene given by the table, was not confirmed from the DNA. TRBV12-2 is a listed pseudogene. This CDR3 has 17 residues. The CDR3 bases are TGTGCAAGTCGCCTAAGCGAGGACAGATATAGCAATCAGCCCCAGCATTTT. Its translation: CASRLSEDRYSNQPQHF.

The CDR3 DNA reads TGTGCCAGCAGCTCCAGGCAGGGGGTTGACACTGAAGCTTTCTTT. Its protein is CASSSRQGVDTEAFF. The chain employs TRBV7-9 and TRBJ1-1, with 7 bases that match TRBD1. Trimming took 4 bases from V and 3 from J; bases not matched to a gene: 8. Germline V CDR1 and CDR2: SEHNR, FQNEAQ (reference sequence). The CDR3 consists of 15 residues. The full variable domain, with the rest looked up from reference TRBV7-9 and TRBJ1-1, is DTGVSQNPRHKITKRGQNVTFRCDPISEHNRLYWYRQTLGQGPEFLTYFQNEAQLEKSRLLSDRFSAERPKGSFSTLEIQRTEQGDSAMYLCASSSRQGVDTEAFFGQGTRLTVV.

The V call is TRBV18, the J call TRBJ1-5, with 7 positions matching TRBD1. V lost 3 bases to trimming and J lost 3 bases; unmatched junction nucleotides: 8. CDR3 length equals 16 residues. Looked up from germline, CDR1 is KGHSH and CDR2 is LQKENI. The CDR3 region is CASSPPGTAINQPQHF. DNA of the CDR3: TGTGCCAGCTCACCTCCCGGGACAGCCATCAATCAGCCCCAGCATTTT. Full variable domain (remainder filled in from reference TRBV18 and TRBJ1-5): NAGVMQNPRHLVRRRGQEARLRCSPMKGHSHVYWYRQLPEEGLKFMVYLQKENIIDESGMPKERFSAEFPKEGPSILRIQQVVRGDSAAYFCASSPPGTAINQPQHFGDGTRLSIL.

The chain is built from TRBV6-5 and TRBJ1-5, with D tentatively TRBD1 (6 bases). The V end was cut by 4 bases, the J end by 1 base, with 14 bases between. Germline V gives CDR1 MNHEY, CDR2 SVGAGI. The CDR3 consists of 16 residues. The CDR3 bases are TGTGCCAGCAGTTTTTACTCTCAGGGGAGCAATCAGCCCCAGCATTTT. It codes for CASSFYSQGSNQPQHF.

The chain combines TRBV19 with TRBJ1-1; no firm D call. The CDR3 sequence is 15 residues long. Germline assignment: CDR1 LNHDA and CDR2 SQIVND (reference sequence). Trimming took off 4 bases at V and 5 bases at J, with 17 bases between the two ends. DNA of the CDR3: TGTGCCAGTAGTACATCCGGGGAGAAGTGGACTGAAGCTTTCTTT. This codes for CASSTSGEKWTEAFF.

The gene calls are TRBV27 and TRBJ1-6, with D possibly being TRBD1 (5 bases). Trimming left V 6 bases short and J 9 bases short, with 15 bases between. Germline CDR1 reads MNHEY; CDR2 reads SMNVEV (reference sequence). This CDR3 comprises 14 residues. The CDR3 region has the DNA TGTGCCAGCAGCCAACAAACAGGAACTTCACCCCTCCACTTT. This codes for CASSQQTGTSPLHF.